The 25 T cell receptor beta chains reported below all come from one sample, sequenced in a study of blood T cell repertoires in COVID-19. Method: immunoSEQ multiplex PCR; TCRdb's copy keeps in-frame clones and lacks some. This table has about 150,000 clones, approximately 86% appearing once. Sample: peripheral blood. These receptors came from a woman in her 70s with acute or convalescent COVID-19.

This clone has only one observation. The rearrangement uses TRBV7-3 and TRBJ2-2, with D possibly TRBD2 on 6 matching bases. The CDR3 totals 17 residues. V dropped 1 base and J dropped 1 base, with 13 bases sitting between them. In germline, CDR1 is SGHTA, CDR2 FQGTGA. This chain's CDR3 is CASSLMAVRGNTGELFF. DNA for the CDR3: TGTGCCAGCAGCTTAATGGCCGTGCGGGGGAACACCGGGGAGCTGTTTTTT.

This clone was observed a handful of times. The V gene is TRBV28, the J gene TRBJ1-5; D is unresolved. The CDR3 extends over 15 amino acids. Germline values: CDR1 MDHEN, CDR2 SYDVKM. V lost 2 bases and J 6 bases, leaving 14 bases between the germline ends. DNA for the CDR3: TGTGCCAGCAGTTTAGGCGCCTTTGACTCTCAGCCCCAGCATTTT. This encodes CASSLGAFDSQPQHF.

This chain connects TRBV18 to TRBJ2-5; 9 nucleotides line up with TRBD1. This CDR3 spans 15 amino acids. V shed 6 bases and J 3 bases; nucleotides not matched to a gene: 8. Germline V gene lookup returns CDR1 KGHSH and CDR2 LQKENI. CDR3 DNA sequence: TGTGCCAGCTCCCGAAGACGGGACAGGGAAGAGACCCAGTACTTC. Residues: CASSRRRDREETQYF.

The chain employs TRBV12-5 and TRBJ1-2; 11 bases agree with TRBD1. V gave up 1 base and J gave up 7 bases; unmatched junction bases: 5. Per the germline V gene, CDR1 is LGHNT and CDR2 is FRNRAP. The CDR3 totals 15 residues. This chain's CDR3 is CASGLGTGGLSGYTF. CDR3 sequence (DNA): TGTGCTAGTGGTTTGGGGACAGGGGGCTTGAGTGGCTACACCTTC.

This sequence joins TRBV6-5 and TRBJ2-7, with TRBD2 matching over 8 bases. The CDR3 has 13 amino acids. Germline trimming cut 2 bases from V and 5 bases from J; bases unmatched to any gene: 2. Germline loops: CDR1 MNHEY, CDR2 SVGAGI. The CDR3 loop reads CASSYRTSNEQYF. The CDR3 DNA is TGTGCCAGCAGTTACAGGACTAGCAACGAGCAGTACTTC.

The chain uses TRBV5-1 and TRBJ2-2; 9 bases line up with TRBD1. This CDR3 is built from 16 residues. Germline lookup yields CDR1 SGHRS and CDR2 YFSETQ. The junction had 2 bases not matched to a gene; V was cut back by 0 bases and J by 2 bases. The CDR3 loop reads CASSLAGQGNTGELFF. In DNA form, the CDR3 reads TGCGCCAGCAGCTTGGCGGGACAGGGAAACACCGGGGAGCTGTTTTTT.

The genes are TRBV5-6 and TRBJ2-7, with 12 bases aligning to TRBD1. The CDR3 covers 15 residues. After removal of 4 bases from V and 6 bases from J, the junction contained 8 bases not matched to a gene. CDR1 SGHDT and CDR2 YYEEEE come from the germline V gene. CDR3: CASSKPGQGASEQYV. CDR3 coding DNA: TGTGCCAGCAGCAAACCGGGACAGGGGGCATCCGAGCAGTACGTC.

The chain couples TRBV18 to TRBJ1-4; weak D call: TRBD1 (6 bases). V was pared by 5 bases and J by 11 bases, with 15 bases between. Per germline, CDR1 KGHSH and CDR2 LQKENI. CDR3 length: 13 residues. CDR3 bases: TGTGCCAGCTCATCGGACAGTGATGGGAAACTGTTTTTT. It specifies CASSSDSDGKLFF.

V and J are TRBV6-2 or TRBV6-3 and TRBJ1-5; 7 bases line up with TRBD1. This CDR3 comprises 17 residues. Germline V gives CDR1 MNHEY, CDR2 SVGEGT. V dropped 4 bases and J dropped 6; count of bases not matched to a gene: 15. The CDR3 spells CASSSWDRLARGQPQHF. CDR3 in DNA: TGTGCCAGCAGTTCCTGGGACAGATTAGCTCGGGGTCAGCCCCAGCATTTT.

This chain joins TRBV21-1 and TRBJ1-2. TRBV21-1 is annotated as a pseudogene. CDR3 length: 17 amino acids. CDR3 bases: TGTGCCAGCCGCGCAACTACCCACAGGGAGGGGGTGCGGGGCTACACCTTC. Translating gives CASRATTHREGVRGYTF.

Here the CDR3 DNA reads TGTGCCAGCAGGGGCACAGGAACCTACGAGCAGTACTTC. As protein: CASRGTGTYEQYF. This sequence joins TRBV12-3 or TRBV12-4 and TRBJ2-5; tentatively, D is TRBD1 (5 bases). The last part of the DNA fits TRBJ2-7 better; the J call may be wrong. The CDR3 has 13 amino acids.

V and J are TRBV6-5 and TRBJ1-2; D is perhaps TRBD1 (5 bases). Germline values: CDR1 MNHEY, CDR2 SVGAGI. The CDR3 sequence is 15 residues long. The V end was cut by 5 bases, the J end by 2 bases, with 15 bases between. This chain's CDR3 is CASSRTSDTNYGYTF. In DNA form, the CDR3 reads TGTGCCAGCAGTCGCACATCGGACACCAACTATGGCTACACCTTC.

V gene TRBV28 combines with J gene TRBJ1-1, with D hard to call. With 4 bases removed from V and 4 bases from J, the gap between germline ends came to 4 bases. This CDR3 is built from 11 residues. Germline V gene lookup returns CDR1 MDHEN and CDR2 SYDVKM. The DNA for the CDR3 is TGTGCCAGCAGTTCGGGCACTGAAGCTTTCTTT. Encoded protein: CASSSGTEAFF.

The V call is TRBV28, the J call TRBJ1-2, with D hard to call. This CDR3 region has 17 residues. The germline V gene encodes CDR1 MDHEN and CDR2 SYDVKM. Trimming cost V 8 bases and J 4 bases, with 26 bases left between them. The CDR3 sequence: CASSLLDTVFSPYGYTF. The CDR3 nucleotides read TGTGCCAGCTCCCTTCTGGATACAGTCTTTTCTCCCTATGGCTACACCTTC.

This chain uses TRBV3-1 (or the pseudogene TRBV3-2) with TRBJ2-6; D may be TRBD2 (5 bases). The CDR3 contains 18 residues. V dropped 3 bases and J dropped 1 base, with 16 bases sitting between them. CDR1 and CDR2 from the germline V gene are LGHDT and YNNKEL (reference sequence). The CDR3 is CASSHRRQPRSGANVLTF. CDR3 sequence (DNA): TGTGCCAGCAGCCACCGGAGGCAGCCCAGGTCTGGGGCCAACGTCCTGACTTTC.

The chain couples TRBV21-1 to TRBJ1-2; TRBD1, the table's D call, lacks a check against the DNA. TRBV21-1 is a known pseudogene. CDR3 length equals 17 residues. The CDR3 DNA reads TGTGCCAGCAGCTCCGGGGAAACAGGGGGCTCCGTCTCGGGCTACACCTTC. Amino acids: CASSSGETGGSVSGYTF.

This rearrangement joins TRBV10-2 to TRBJ2-7; no definite D call. V was shortened by 2 bases and J by 3 bases, with 11 bases between the two germline ends. CDR1 and CDR2 from the germline V gene are WSHSY and SAAADI. The CDR3 covers 14 residues. The CDR3 reads CASSEPQTSYEQYF. CDR3 DNA sequence: TGCGCCAGCAGTGAGCCCCAGACAAGCTACGAGCAGTACTTC.

The rearrangement joins TRBV27 to TRBJ2-7, with TRBD1 matching 9 bases. V lost 6 bases, J lost 3 bases, and 9 bases stayed unmatched. This CDR3 is built from 15 residues. The germline V gene encodes CDR1 MNHEY and CDR2 SMNVEV (reference sequence). CDR3 in amino acids: CASRPGQGFVYEQYV. The CDR3 DNA is TGTGCCAGCAGACCGGGACAGGGCTTTGTCTACGAGCAGTACGTC.

The chain combines TRBV6-5 with TRBJ1-2, with 10 bases fitting TRBD1. This CDR3 is 14 amino acids long. Per germline, CDR1 MNHEY and CDR2 SVGAGI. J was trimmed by 2 bases and V by 10 bases; bases with no gene match: 7. This CDR3 is CAIQTTGGNYGYTF. CDR3 in DNA: TGTGCCATACAAACGACAGGGGGCAACTATGGCTACACCTTC.

CDR3 sequence (DNA): TGTGCCAGCATCTCTACGGGTGCCTATGGCTACACCTTC. Translating it yields CASISTGAYGYTF. The chain links TRBV28 to TRBJ1-2; D uncertain. This CDR3 comprises 13 residues. Germline values: CDR1 MDHEN, CDR2 SYDVKM. The ends were cut back, 7 bases at V and 4 bases at J, with 13 bases in the middle.

This clone was recorded a few times. The rearrangement joins TRBV13 to TRBJ1-2; 7 bases fit TRBD1. V lost 0 bases, J lost 2 bases, and 3 bases stayed unmatched. Germline lookup yields CDR1 PRHDT and CDR2 FYEKMQ (reference sequence). The CDR3 extends over 15 amino acids. The CDR3 DNA reads TGTGCCAGCAGCTTAGGGGGACAGTCGAACTATGGCTACACCTTC. Encoded protein: CASSLGGQSNYGYTF.

The chain uses TRBV25-1 and TRBJ1-2; 7 bases map to TRBD1. The V and J ends lost 6 bases and 2 bases, in that order; junction bases with no gene match: 9. The length of the CDR3 is 15 residues. CDR1 MGHDK and CDR2 SYGVNS come from the germline V gene. CDR3 amino acids: CASSQGGILNYGYTF. The CDR3 DNA sequence: TGTGCCAGCAGCCAAGGGGGCATACTAAACTATGGCTACACCTTC.

The chain uses TRBV5-4 and TRBJ2-3, with 9 bases fitting TRBD2. This CDR3 is built from 17 residues. Per the germline V gene, CDR1 is SGHNT and CDR2 is YYREEE (reference sequence). V lost 4 bases and J lost 4; bases outside the gene matches: 13. In DNA, the CDR3 is TGTGCCAGCAGCGCGGATCCTAGCGGGGTGAGTGCAGATACGCAGTATTTT. It is translated as CASSADPSGVSADTQYF.

The chain is built from TRBV29-1 and TRBJ1-1; no clear D gene. The CDR3 extends over 11 amino acids. Trimming stripped 4 bases from V and 6 bases from J, with 9 bases between. Germline-derived CDR1 and CDR2 are SQVTM and ANQGSEA. CDR3 bases: TGCAGCGTTGTCCTCCGGGCTGAAGCTTTCTTT. Amino acid sequence: CSVVLRAEAFF.

V is TRBV5-8 and J is TRBJ1-5; D perhaps matches TRBD1 (5 bases). There are 15 residues in the CDR3. The germline gives CDR1 SGHTS, CDR2 YDEGEE. Deletions cut 3 bases from V and 3 bases from J, with 13 bases between. CDR3 sequence (DNA): TGTGCCAGCAGCTCAACGACAGCTTACAATCAGCCCCAGCATTTT. Its protein is CASSSTTAYNQPQHF.